This T cell receptor beta chain is from a study of cytotoxic CD8 clonotypes in ibrutinib-treated CLL. Measured with immunoSEQ multiplex PCR; TCRdb has only the in-frame clones, and not every one. This table has about 160,000 clones, approximately 77% appearing once. The CDR3 sequence is 13 residues long. Trimming removed 2 bases at V and 10 bases at J, with 15 bases between. Germline V gene data show CDR1 as SGDLS and CDR2 as YYNGEE. This sequence was found in a human donor with chronic lymphocytic leukemia. This specimen was PBMCs, taken after 12 months of ibrutinib treatment. This chain joins TRBV9 and TRBJ1-1; D possibly corresponds to TRBD1 (6 bases). The CDR3: CASSVVTGPGAFF. CDR3 bases: TGTGCCAGCAGCGTCGTAACAGGGCCGGGAGCTTTCTTT.